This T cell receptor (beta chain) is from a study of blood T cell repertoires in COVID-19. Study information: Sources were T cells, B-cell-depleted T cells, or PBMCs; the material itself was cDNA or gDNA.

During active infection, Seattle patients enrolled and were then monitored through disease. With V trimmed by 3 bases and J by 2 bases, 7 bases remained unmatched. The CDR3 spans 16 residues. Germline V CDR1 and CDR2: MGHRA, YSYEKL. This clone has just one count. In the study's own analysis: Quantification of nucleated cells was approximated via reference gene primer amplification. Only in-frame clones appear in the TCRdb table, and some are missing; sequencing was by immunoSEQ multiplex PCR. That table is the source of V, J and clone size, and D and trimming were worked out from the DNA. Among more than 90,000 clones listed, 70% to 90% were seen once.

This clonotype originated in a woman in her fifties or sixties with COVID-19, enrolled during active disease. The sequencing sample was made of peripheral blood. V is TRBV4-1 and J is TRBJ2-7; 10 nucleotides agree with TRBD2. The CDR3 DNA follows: TGCGCCAGCAGCCACCAAGGACTAGCGGCTGCCTACGAGCAGTACTTC. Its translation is CASSHQGLAAAYEQYF.